This TCR beta chain was recovered during a study of T cells after yellow fever vaccination. On the study more broadly: SMART-Seq v4 Ultra Low Input prepared the low-cell-number fractions.

As regards this clonotype: Its antigen is not identified.

Germline V gives CDR1 MNHEY, CDR2 SMNVEV (reference sequence). The CDR3 has 13 amino acids. The ends were cut back, 0 bases at V and 5 bases at J, with 7 bases in the middle. The study made its TCR cDNA through 5'RACE template switching. That step introduced a universal primer site along with UMIs. TCRdb reprocessed the 5' RACE reads with MiXCR, giving one entry per CDR3 protein. Of a few hundred thousand distinct CDR3 sequences in the sample, about 19% were seen once. Whole-study findings and limits: Clonotype sharing between CD4 and CD8 compartments was small.

V and J are TRBV27 and TRBJ1-1, with unresolved D. Source: PBMCs, taken before the yellow fever booster vaccination. The clonotype comes from a man aged 18 to 30 who received the YFV17D yellow fever vaccine. The CDR3, as DNA: TGTGCCAGCAGTTTATCCCGATGGACTGAAGCTTTCTTT. This translates into CASSLSRWTEAFF.